This T cell receptor (beta chain) was found in a study of shared clonotypes between healthy human individuals. The genomic DNA of each subset was split evenly across several immunoSEQ plates. Clones were read by immunoSEQ multiplex PCR, and TCRdb kept only the in-frame ones, dropping some. This table has around 2,000,000 clones, 85% to 95% appearing once. This clone has only one observation. Losses at the gene ends were 5 bases for V and 4 bases for J; bases not matched to a gene: 8. Germline values: CDR1 GTSNPN, CDR2 SVGIG (reference sequence). This CDR3 has 13 amino acids. J is TRBJ2-7 and V is TRBV30; 7 bases line up with TRBD1. Sequenced sample: naive CD4+ T cells sorted from blood. Subset: CD45RA+ positively selected. The sequence was obtained from a man younger than 30 in good health. CDR3 sequence: CAWGQGVGYEQYF. The CDR3 DNA reads TGTGCCTGGGGTCAGGGGGTTGGGTACGAGCAGTACTTC. Using reference TRBV30 and TRBJ2-7 for the parts outside the CDR3, the full variable domain is SQTIHQWPATLVQPVGSPLSLECTVEGTSNPNLYWYRQAAGRGLQLLFYSVGIGQISSEVPQNLSASRPQDRQFILSSKKLLLSDSGFYLCAWGQGVGYEQYFGPGTRLTVT.